A single sample is the source of the 7 T cell receptor beta chains below, sequenced in a study of blood T cell repertoires in COVID-19. Produced via immunoSEQ multiplex PCR; TCRdb's table is partial and in-frame only. The table shows approximately 100,000 clones, with around 87% occurring only once. Material: peripheral blood. These receptors all stem from a woman at least 80 years old with acute or convalescent COVID-19.

The rearrangement joins TRBV2 to TRBJ1-6; the D gene is possibly TRBD1 (5 bases). The CDR3 totals 15 residues. V dropped 2 bases and J dropped 7 bases, with 12 bases sitting between them. The germline V gene has CDR1 SNHLY and CDR2 FYNNEI. CDR3: CASSERKGENSPLHF. CDR3 bases: TGTGCCAGCAGTGAAAGGAAAGGGGAAAATTCACCCCTCCACTTT.

This chain connects TRBV9 to TRBJ2-3; tentatively, D is TRBD2 (7 bases). The CDR3 runs to 13 residues. Trimming removed 8 bases from V and 2 bases from J, with 12 bases in between. Per the germline V gene, CDR1 is SGDLS and CDR2 is YYNGEE. In DNA, the CDR3 is TGTGCCAGTACGCGGGGGCCCACAGATACGCAGTATTTT. Amino acids: CASTRGPTDTQYF.

This chain connects TRBV10-3 to TRBJ1-1; possible D gene TRBD1, 5 bases. V lost 0 bases and J 0 bases, leaving 8 bases between the germline ends. The CDR3 has 15 amino acids. In germline, CDR1 is ENHRY, CDR2 SYGVKD. The CDR3 spells CAISESTVMNTEAFF. The DNA of the CDR3 is TGTGCCATCAGTGAGTCGACAGTTATGAACACTGAAGCTTTCTTT.

This clone was picked up a small number of times. The V gene is TRBV7-8, the J gene TRBJ1-1; D may be TRBD1 (5 bases). V lost 6 bases and J 5 bases, leaving 16 bases between the germline ends. There are 14 residues in the CDR3. CDR1 is SGHVS and CDR2 is FQNEAQ in the germline V gene. The CDR3 nucleotides are TGTGCCAGCAGACCGTGGGGCAGGGATACTGAAGCTTTCTTT. Translating it yields CASRPWGRDTEAFF.

The V gene is TRBV7-9, the J gene TRBJ2-5, with 7 bases lining up with TRBD1. V was pared by 4 bases and J by 5 bases, with 7 bases of the junction left unmatched. This CDR3 is 14 amino acids long. Looked up from germline, CDR1 is SEHNR and CDR2 is FQNEAQ (reference sequence). The CDR3 nucleotides read TGTGCCAGCAGCTACGCTGACAGGGTCGAGACCCAGTACTTC. The encoded protein is CASSYADRVETQYF.

The chain has TRBV4-1 and TRBJ1-1, with 7 bases that match TRBD1. Unmatched junction bases numbered 15, after V lost 4 bases and J lost 1 base. There are 18 residues in the CDR3. Germline values: CDR1 MGHRA, CDR2 YSYEKL. CDR3 residues: CASSPQHGRRDRNTEAFF. In nucleotides, the CDR3 is TGCGCCAGCAGCCCCCAGCACGGGCGCCGGGACAGGAACACTGAAGCTTTCTTT.

The sample holds one count of this clone. The chain carries TRBV11-2 and TRBJ1-4; D perhaps matches TRBD1 (6 bases). CDR1 SGHAT and CDR2 FQNNGV come from the germline V gene. Trimming removed 6 bases from V and 4 bases from J, with 12 bases in between. This CDR3 is 14 amino acids long. The CDR3 DNA follows: TGTGCCAGCAGTTCTCAGGGGATTAATGAAAAACTGTTTTTT. It codes for CASSSQGINEKLFF.